Listed here is a single T cell receptor (beta chain). The antigen is unknown. TCRdb passed the 5' RACE reads through MiXCR, listing each CDR3 protein once. The sample shows about 530,000 distinct CDR3 sequences, 15% of them seen only once. CDR3 size: 12 residues. Germline lookup yields CDR1 PRHDT and CDR2 FYEKMQ (reference sequence). Trimming removed 5 bases at V and 9 bases at J, with 14 bases between. These data belong to a study of identical twins. Study conclusions and caveats: The study based its conclusions on cross-sectional statistical analysis and did not follow the same donors. A lower insertion count was a feature of abundant cord blood beta clonotypes, with no such feature in memory repertoires. Out-of-frame alpha sequences shared by twins showed excess low generation probability. A partial confounding effect on zero-insertion analyses could come from invariant MAIT and iNKT cells.

The same specimen was also included in a second study, on yellow fever vaccine responses in identical twins.

This chain uses TRBV13 with TRBJ2-7; D is undetermined. Input material: CD4+ T cells sorted from blood. The origin of this receptor is a woman between 18 and 30 years old in good health. The CDR3 bases are TGTGCCAGCAGCATTCTACAGCCCCCGCAGTACTTC. Its translation is CASSILQPPQYF.